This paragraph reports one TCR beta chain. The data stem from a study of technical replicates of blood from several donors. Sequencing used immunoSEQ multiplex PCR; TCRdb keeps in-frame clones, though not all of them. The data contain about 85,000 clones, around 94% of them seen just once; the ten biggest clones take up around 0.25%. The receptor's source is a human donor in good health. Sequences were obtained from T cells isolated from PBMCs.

This CDR3 is CASSDRVVDGYTF. The CDR3 DNA reads TGTGCCAGCAGTGACAGGGTTGTAGATGGCTACACCTTC. The chain carries TRBV6-1 and TRBJ1-2, with D possibly TRBD1 on 5 matching bases. Germline-derived CDR1 and CDR2 are MNHNS and SASEGT. The CDR3 runs to 13 residues. V was cut by 3 bases and J by 6 bases, with 11 bases left in between.